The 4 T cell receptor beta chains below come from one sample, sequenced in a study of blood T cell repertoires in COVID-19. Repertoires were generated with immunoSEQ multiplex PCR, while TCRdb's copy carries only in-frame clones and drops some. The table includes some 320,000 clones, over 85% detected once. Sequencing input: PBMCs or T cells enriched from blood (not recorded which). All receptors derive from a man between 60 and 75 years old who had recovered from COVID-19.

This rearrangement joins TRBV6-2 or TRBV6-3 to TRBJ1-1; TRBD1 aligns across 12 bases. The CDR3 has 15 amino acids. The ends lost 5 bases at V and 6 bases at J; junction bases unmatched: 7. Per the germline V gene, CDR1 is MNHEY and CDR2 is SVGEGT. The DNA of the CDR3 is TGTGCCAGCAGTAAGAGGGACAGGGGGCGATCTGAAGCTTTCTTT. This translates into CASSKRDRGRSEAFF.

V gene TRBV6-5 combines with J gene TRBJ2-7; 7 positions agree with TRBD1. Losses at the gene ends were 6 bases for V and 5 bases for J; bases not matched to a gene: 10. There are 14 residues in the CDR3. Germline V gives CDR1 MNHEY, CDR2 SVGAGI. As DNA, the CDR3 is TGTGCCAGCAGCCCCGGGACAGCCCTCAACGAGCAGTACTTC. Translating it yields CASSPGTALNEQYF.

CDR3 residues: CASLLPEGYTF. CDR3 coding DNA: TGTGCCAGCCTCCTGCCGGAGGGCTACACCTTC. The genes are TRBV6-5 and TRBJ1-2, with D hard to call. CDR1 and CDR2 from the germline V gene are MNHEY and SVGAGI. Trimming removed 8 bases at V and 8 bases at J, with 12 bases between. The CDR3 spans 11 residues.

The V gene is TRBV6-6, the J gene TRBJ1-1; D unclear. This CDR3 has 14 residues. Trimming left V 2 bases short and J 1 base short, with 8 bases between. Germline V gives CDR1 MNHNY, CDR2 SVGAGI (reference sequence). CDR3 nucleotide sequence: TGTGCCAGCAGTTACGCAGAAACGAACACTGAAGCTTTCTTT. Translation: CASSYAETNTEAFF.